The rows below give T cell receptor beta chains drawn from one sample of a study of CD8+CD57+ T cells in acquired aplastic anemia. A single record per CDR3 protein comes from TCRdb applying MiXCR to the reads. The repertoire holds approximately 380,000 distinct CDR3 sequences, with 65% to 80% as singletons. Sequenced material: sorted CD4+, CD8+, or CD8+CD57+ T cells (not recorded which) from PBMCs. Source of these receptors: a human donor in good health, serving as a control. CDR3s include the opening cysteine and the closing phenylalanine or tryptophan. The order of the fields is V gene, D gene, J gene, clone size, CDR3 DNA, CDR3 protein. The D gene is left open where the match is weak. Rows give clone size only sometimes, using once, few, many, or a class for an expanded clone.

>TRBV19|-|TRBJ1-2|-
TGTGCCAGTAGTACAGGGCAATCAGACTCAGGCCTCCCCTTT
CASSTGQSDSGLPF
>TRBV6-5|-|TRBJ2-7|-
TGTGCCAGTAGCCCTTCGACTGCCATAGGCTCCTACGAGCAGTACTTC
CASSPSTAIGSYEQYF
>TRBV6-6|-|TRBJ2-5|many
TGTGCCAGCAGTTTCGGGACACAGGCAGAGACCCAGTACTTC
CASSFGTQAETQYF
>TRBV5-6|-|TRBJ2-6|-
TGTGCCAGCAGCTTGCCTGTTGGGAGAGGGGCCAACGTCCTGACTTTC
CASSLPVGRGANVLTF
>TRBV7-9|-|TRBJ2-7|many
TGTGCCAGCAGCTTAGAGGGGACCTCCTACGAGCAGTACTTC
CASSLEGTSYEQYF
>TRBV7-2|-|TRBJ2-5|many
TGTGCCAGCAGCTTACAAGAGACCCAGTACTTC
CASSLQETQYF
>TRBV2|TRBD1|TRBJ1-1|-
TGTGCCAGCATGAAGGACAGGGAGACTGAAGCTTTCTTT
CASMKDRETEAFF
>TRBV2|-|TRBJ2-3|many
TGTGCCAGCAGTGAATTTGCGTCCACAGATACGCAGTATTTT
CASSEFASTDTQYF
>TRBV19|-|TRBJ1-3|many
TGTGCCACTAAACAGAACTCTGGAAACACCATATATTTT
CATKQNSGNTIYF
>TRBV9|TRBD1|TRBJ1-4|-
TGTGCCAGCAGCTCCGACAGGGTGTTAAATGAAAAACTGTTTTTT
CASSSDRVLNEKLFF
>TRBV5-1|-|TRBJ2-5|-
TGCGCCAGCAGGCTTTACGAGACCTATAAAGAGACCCAGTACTTC
CASRLYETYKETQYF
>TRBV5-1|-|TRBJ1-5|-
TGTGCCAGCAGCTTGGAAGGATATGACACCCAGCATTTT
CASSLEGYDTQHF
>TRBV2|TRBD1|TRBJ2-7|-
TGTGCCAGCAGTATCGGGACAGGGAGCTCCTACGAGCAGTACTTC
CASSIGTGSSYEQYF
>TRBV7-9|-|TRBJ1-6|-
TGTGCCAGCAGCTCGACAGTCTCAGATAATTCACCCGCCCACTTT
CASSSTVSDNSPAHF